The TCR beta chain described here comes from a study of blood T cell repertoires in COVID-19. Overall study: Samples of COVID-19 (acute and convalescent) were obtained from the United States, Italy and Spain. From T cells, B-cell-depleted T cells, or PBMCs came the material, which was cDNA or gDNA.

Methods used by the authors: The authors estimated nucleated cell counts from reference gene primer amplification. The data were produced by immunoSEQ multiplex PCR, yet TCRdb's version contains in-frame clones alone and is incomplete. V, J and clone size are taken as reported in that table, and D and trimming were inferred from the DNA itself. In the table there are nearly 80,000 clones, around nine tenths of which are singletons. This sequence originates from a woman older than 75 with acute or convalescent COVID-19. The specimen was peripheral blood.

The CDR3 is CASSLAYSAAHNEQFF. The CDR3 DNA follows: TGTGCCAGCAGCTTAGCATACAGTGCAGCCCACAATGAGCAGTTCTTC. The chain joins TRBV7-9 to TRBJ2-1; D unresolved. The CDR3 runs 16 residues. Germline assignment: CDR1 SEHNR and CDR2 FQNEAQ (reference sequence). V was shortened by 0 bases and J by 5 bases, with 14 bases between the two germline ends. Variable domain in full (rest from reference TRBV7-9 and TRBJ2-1): DTGVSQNPRHKITKRGQNVTFRCDPISEHNRLYWYRQTLGQGPEFLTYFQNEAQLEKSRLLSDRFSAERPKGSFSTLEIQRTEQGDSAMYLCASSLAYSAAHNEQFFGPGTRLTVL.